This T cell receptor beta chain was found in a study of CD8 T cells in ankylosing spondylitis (dated 2017 in TCRdb). Turning to the overall study: The study set out to find disease-linked TCR variants by profiling T cell receptor beta repertoires in ankylosing spondylitis patients and healthy donors. Peripheral blood was sampled, and synovial fluid was also collected from ankylosing spondylitis patients. In total, the full study cohort was made up of roughly 110 healthy donors and 20 to 25 ankylosing spondylitis patients.

Sequencing was performed on an Illumina HiSeq 2500. Quantitative 5'-RACE with molecular barcodes was the method used to prepare the TCR beta libraries. The original pipeline was this. A new computational method, built on a probabilistic model of VDJ rearrangement, was used to identify disease-linked TCR variants. The public reads were run again by TCRdb, first through fastp at Q25 and then through MiXCR, and only productive beta chains were kept. CDR3 protein duplicates are merged, each entry listing the most common genes and DNA. The V and J calls come from TCRdb's annotation, not from the publication. The sample profile shows fewer than 400,000 distinct CDR3 sequences; about 22% of them were found once. The top ten constitute about 15% of the sample. CDR1 and CDR2 are read off the germline V gene as SGHVS and FQNEAQ. V lost 0 bases and J lost 3 bases; the stretch between them is 14 bases long. CDR3 length: 16 amino acids, cysteine to phenylalanine. Here the CDR3 DNA is all that survives: 48 bases in frame from base 1.

Points the paper makes about the study in general: A CD8+ phenotype was shown by the disease-linked clones, which were found at relatively low frequencies in peripheral blood. Significant enrichment of the disease-linked clones was reported in matched synovial fluid samples from ankylosing spondylitis patients. A TCR beta motif of about 8 highly homologous amino acid variants appeared characteristic of blood from ankylosing spondylitis patients. Some TCR beta motif variants had previously been reported in synovial fluid and blood of reactive arthritis patients, which suggested common disease-initiation mechanisms.

Details on this clonotype: The antigen it binds to is not known. No much larger clone exists at a distance of one base, and base qualities are not known.

This receptor chain uses TRBV7-8 and TRBJ2-5; a tentative D match to TRBD2 spans 7 bases. The specimen sequenced was blood, either unsorted or a sorted T cell fraction (not recorded which). The clonotype comes from a male donor with ankylosing spondylitis. The CDR3 loop reads CASSLAPGGLEETQYF. The sequenced DNA is TGTGCCAGCAGCTTAGCACCGGGGGGCCTCGAAGAGACCCAGTACTTC.